The 26 T cell receptor beta chains listed next were all sequenced from one sample in a study of T cell changes during pregnancy in multiple sclerosis. The table came from immunoSEQ multiplex PCR; TCRdb's copy has only in-frame clones and leaves some out. This table holds under 95,000 clones, roughly 94% found once. The input for sequencing was peripheral blood, taken in the second trimester of pregnancy. The receptors here all came from a female donor in good health, enrolled as a control in a pregnancy study.

This clone has just one count. The V call is TRBV2, the J call TRBJ1-6; TRBD1 might be the D (6 bases). The CDR3 is 15 amino acids. The ends were cut back, 5 bases at V and 5 bases at J, with 13 bases in the middle. Germline lookup yields CDR1 SNHLY and CDR2 FYNNEI. CDR3 nucleotide sequence: TGTGCCAGCAGTACAAACAGGGTGAATAATTCACCCCTCCACTTT. As protein: CASSTNRVNNSPLHF.

The chain joins TRBV7-5 to TRBJ2-3; whether TRBD2, the table's D call, matches the DNA was not checked. TRBV7-5 is a pseudogene. The CDR3 consists of 17 residues. DNA for the CDR3: TGTGCCAGAAGCTTAGGATTGTTTGCGGGAGGCGTGGATACGCAGTATTTT. This sequence encodes CARSLGLFAGGVDTQYF.

This clone was counted once. The chain employs TRBV6-5 and TRBJ2-7, with TRBD1 matching 8 bases. J was trimmed by 4 bases and V by 0 bases; bases with no gene match: 8. Germline V gene sequence: CDR1 MNHEY, CDR2 SVGAGI. This CDR3 is built from 16 residues. As DNA, the CDR3 is TGTGCCAGCAGTTACTCATGGGACAGGAGTACTTACGAGCAGTACTTC. Translated: CASSYSWDRSTYEQYF.

The V call is TRBV27, the J call TRBJ2-7; D gene uncertain. The CDR3 length is 14 residues. Germline-derived CDR1 and CDR2 are MNHEY and SMNVEV (reference sequence). Trimming shortened V by 4 bases and J by 2 bases, and 12 bases separated the two germline ends. CDR3 nucleotide sequence: TGTGCCAGCAGTTGGTCGGGTCATGCCTACGAGCAGTACTTC. Its protein is CASSWSGHAYEQYF.

The chain carries TRBV11-2 and TRBJ2-7; 12 bases are shared with TRBD2. After removal of 4 bases from V and 4 bases from J, the junction contained 5 bases not matched to a gene. This CDR3 has 15 residues. The germline V gene has CDR1 SGHAT and CDR2 FQNNGV. In nucleotides, the CDR3 is TGTGCCAGCAGCTCAAGACTAGCGGGAGAATACGAGCAGTACTTC. Residues: CASSSRLAGEYEQYF.

V usage is TRBV29-1 and J usage is TRBJ2-7; perhaps TRBD1 as D (6 bases). This CDR3 is 11 amino acids long. Germline CDR1 reads SQVTM; CDR2 reads ANQGSEA. V lost 4 bases and J 6 bases, leaving 10 bases between the germline ends. The CDR3 here is CSVGGQGEQYF. The CDR3 bases are TGCAGCGTTGGGGGGCAAGGCGAGCAGTACTTC.

This clone has just one count. This sequence joins TRBV18 and TRBJ1-1; D possibly corresponds to TRBD1 (5 bases). Germline values: CDR1 KGHSH, CDR2 LQKENI. CDR3 size: 12 residues. V was clipped by 3 bases and J by 7 bases, with 9 bases between them. CDR3 sequence reads: CASSPDRFEAFF. The CDR3, as DNA: TGTGCCAGCTCACCCGACAGATTTGAAGCTTTCTTT.

The chain couples TRBV27 to TRBJ2-7, with 7 bases lining up with TRBD2. The CDR3 covers 12 residues. Per germline, CDR1 MNHEY and CDR2 SMNVEV (reference sequence). The J segment lost 4 bases and the V segment lost 6 bases, leaving 3 bases of the junction unmatched. The CDR3 nucleotides are TGTGCCAGCAGCGGACTAGTATACGAGCAGTACTTC. This translates into CASSGLVYEQYF.

The J gene is TRBJ2-5, the V gene TRBV27, with a weak D call TRBD1 (6 bases). CDR3 length equals 15 residues. Trimming removed 3 bases from V and 11 bases from J, with 22 bases in between. The germline V gene encodes CDR1 MNHEY and CDR2 SMNVEV (reference sequence). The CDR3 loop reads CASSFSLGQGLKQYF. The CDR3 coding sequence is TGTGCCAGCAGTTTTTCTTTGGGGCAGGGGCTGAAGCAGTACTTC.

The genes are TRBV10-1 and TRBJ2-3; D might be TRBD2 (6 bases). CDR1 and CDR2 from the germline V gene are WNHNN and SYGVQD (reference sequence). The V gene lost 7 bases and the J gene lost 6 bases, with 14 bases spanning the gap. This CDR3 has 13 residues. CDR3 region: CASIWRDPDTQYF. CDR3 nucleotides: TGCGCCAGCATTTGGCGGGATCCCGATACGCAGTATTTT.

This chain's CDR3 is CASSIDPATGSTNIEQFF. CDR3 nucleotides: TGTGCCAGTAGTATAGATCCCGCGACAGGGTCCACTAATATTGAGCAGTTCTTC. V is TRBV19 and J is TRBJ2-1, with 7 bases that match TRBD1. CDR1 and CDR2 (germline): LNHDA, SQIVND (reference sequence). Losses at the gene ends were 0 bases for V and 9 bases for J; bases not matched to a gene: 17. The CDR3 is 18 residues long.

The chain uses TRBV11-3 and TRBJ2-7; D may be TRBD1 (6 bases). V lost 6 bases to trimming and J lost 2 bases, with 11 bases between them. CDR3 size: 13 residues. CDR1 is SGHNT and CDR2 is YENEEA in the germline V gene. As DNA, the CDR3 is TGTGCCAGCAGTTACAGGGTTGCCTACGAGCAGTACTTC. Protein sequence: CASSYRVAYEQYF. Full variable domain (missing parts from reference TRBV11-3 and TRBJ2-7): EAGVVQSPRYKIIEKKQPVAFWCNPISGHNTLYWYLQNLGQGPELLIRYENEEAVDDSQLPKDRFSAERLKGVDSTLKIQPAELGDSAVYLCASSYRVAYEQYFGPGTRLTVT.

Here the CDR3 DNA reads TGTGCCTGCTATCTGGCGGGAGCTCCCTACGAGCAGTACTTC. Translation gives CACYLAGAPYEQYF. The rearrangement links TRBV30 to TRBJ2-7; 7 bases agree with TRBD2. From germline, CDR1 is GTSNPN and CDR2 SVGIG (reference sequence). This CDR3 is 14 amino acids long. V shed 6 bases, J shed 2 bases, and the junction held 10 bases outside the gene matches.

The chain links TRBV5-1 to TRBJ2-1, with 12 bases aligning to TRBD2. Germline loops: CDR1 SGHRS, CDR2 YFSETQ. Trimming removed 3 bases from V and 9 bases from J; junction bases left unmatched: 4. The CDR3 has 14 amino acids. The CDR3 nucleotides read TGCGCCAGCAGCTCGGGACTAGCGGGCTCTGAGCAGTTCTTC. Amino acids: CASSSGLAGSEQFF.

CDR3 loop: CASSVATGGSGYTF. In DNA, the CDR3 is TGTGCCAGCAGCGTAGCTACAGGGGGTTCTGGCTACACCTTC. The chain carries TRBV9 and TRBJ1-2; 8 bases match TRBD1. The germline V gene has CDR1 SGDLS and CDR2 YYNGEE. CDR3 length equals 14 residues. J gave up 7 bases and V 0 bases, and 5 bases lay outside the gene matches.

The CDR3 loop is CASSSLGSSNVLTF. The DNA of the CDR3 is TGTGCCAGCAGTTCCTTAGGTAGCTCCAACGTCCTGACTTTC. V and J are TRBV6-5 and TRBJ2-6; D is ambiguous. CDR3 length: 14 residues. Germline V gene sequence: CDR1 MNHEY, CDR2 SVGAGI. V lost 4 bases and J 8 bases, leaving 12 bases between the germline ends.

J is TRBJ2-7 and V is TRBV5-6; perhaps TRBD2 as D (5 bases). CDR3 length: 12 amino acids. Deletions cut 6 bases from V and 4 bases from J, with 11 bases between. The germline V gene has CDR1 SGHDT and CDR2 YYEEEE. CDR3 in DNA: TGTGCCAGCAACTCCGGAGGTTACGAGCAGTACTTC. Translating gives CASNSGGYEQYF.

The chain combines TRBV5-6 with TRBJ2-7; TRBD2 matches 10 bases. The CDR3 runs to 15 residues. V trimming: 4 bases; J trimming: 3 bases; junction bases outside the gene matches: 7. Germline V gene lookup returns CDR1 SGHDT and CDR2 YYEEEE. The CDR3, as DNA: TGTGCCAGCAGCCCCGAGCGGGAGGGCCTCTACGAGCAGTACTTC. Translated, it gives CASSPEREGLYEQYF.

In nucleotides, the CDR3 is TGTGCCAGCAGCAGTAGCGGGAGTGGCTCCTACGAGCAGTACTTC. Translating it yields CASSSSGSGSYEQYF. The chain recombines TRBV28 with TRBJ2-7, with TRBD2 identical over 9 bases. The CDR3 contains 15 residues. The V gene end was trimmed by 6 bases and the J gene end by 0 bases; junction bases not matched to a gene: 6. Germline V gives CDR1 MDHEN, CDR2 SYDVKM.

The chain combines TRBV19 with TRBJ1-2; no reliable D call. Per germline, CDR1 LNHDA and CDR2 SQIVND (reference sequence). The length of the CDR3 is 16 residues. V lost 6 bases and J lost 8, with 25 bases in between. The CDR3 sequence is CASRDGSMAGSKGYTF. The CDR3 DNA is TGTGCCAGTAGAGACGGCTCCATGGCAGGATCGAAAGGCTACACCTTC.

The CDR3 region is CASTGEPYEQYF. For the CDR3, the DNA is TGTGCCAGCACAGGGGAACCCTACGAGCAGTACTTC. The J gene is TRBJ2-7, the V gene TRBV2, with D possibly matching TRBD1 (6 bases). This CDR3 has 12 amino acids. From germline, CDR1 is SNHLY and CDR2 FYNNEI. V was cut by 7 bases and J by 2 bases, with 9 bases left in between.

The chain carries TRBV28 and TRBJ1-1; D possibly corresponds to TRBD1 (6 bases). Germline V gene sequence: CDR1 MDHEN, CDR2 SYDVKM. This CDR3 contains 17 residues. The V end lost 0 bases, the J end lost 4 bases, and 18 bases lay between the germline ends. The CDR3 nucleotides read TGTGCCAGCAGTTTATGGAGGGTAGCGACAGGTGGCACTGAAGCTTTCTTT. Amino acids: CASSLWRVATGGTEAFF.

The CDR3 DNA reads as TGCGCCAGCAGCCAAGTGGGGACAGGGGGAAGGAATGAGCAGTTCTTC. Amino acid sequence: CASSQVGTGGRNEQFF. The chain has TRBV4-1 and TRBJ2-1; 11 nucleotides align to TRBD1. Per germline, CDR1 MGHRA and CDR2 YSYEKL. Unmatched junction bases numbered 6, after V lost 1 base and J lost 7 bases. The CDR3 loop spans 16 amino acids.

J is TRBJ1-6 and V is TRBV2; 9 positions match TRBD1. Germline V gene sequence: CDR1 SNHLY, CDR2 FYNNEI. The length of the CDR3 is 14 residues. The junction had 11 bases not matched to a gene; V was cut back by 9 bases and J by 11 bases. The CDR3 DNA reads TGTGCCAGTCTAATTGGGACAGGGAAGACACCCCTCCACTTT. Protein product: CASLIGTGKTPLHF.

The chain joins TRBV27 to TRBJ1-5, with D perhaps matching TRBD1 (5 bases). Per germline, CDR1 MNHEY and CDR2 SMNVEV (reference sequence). The V end lost 3 bases, the J end lost 0 bases, and 9 bases lay between the germline ends. This CDR3 region has 15 residues. The CDR3 loop reads CASSLWGYSNQPQHF. CDR3 sequence (DNA): TGTGCCAGCAGTTTGTGGGGCTATAGCAATCAGCCCCAGCATTTT.

This chain joins TRBV28 and TRBJ1-5; tentative D call: TRBD1 (6 bases). CDR3 length: 14 residues. V was trimmed by 3 bases and J by 6 bases, leaving 12 bases between them. From germline, CDR1 is MDHEN and CDR2 SYDVKM. The CDR3 DNA follows: TGTGCCAGCAGTTTTCACAGGGCTCGTCAGCCCCAGCATTTT. Translated, it gives CASSFHRARQPQHF.